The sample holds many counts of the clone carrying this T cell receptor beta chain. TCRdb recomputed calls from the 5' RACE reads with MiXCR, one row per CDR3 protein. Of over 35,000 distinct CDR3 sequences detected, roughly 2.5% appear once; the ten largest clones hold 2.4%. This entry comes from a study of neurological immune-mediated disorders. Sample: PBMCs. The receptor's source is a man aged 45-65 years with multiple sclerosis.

CDR3: CASSPSGGTYNEQFF. For the CDR3, the DNA is TGCGCCAGCAGTCCTAGCGGGGGGACCTACAATGAGCAGTTCTTC. This chain uses TRBV4-3 with TRBJ2-1, with TRBD2 matching 11 bases. CDR3 length equals 15 residues. V shed 6 bases, J shed 2 bases, and the junction held 3 bases outside the gene matches. Per germline, CDR1 LGHNA and CDR2 YSLEER.